The rows below give T cell receptor beta chains drawn from one sample of a study of CD8 T cells in ankylosing spondylitis. Using its own MiXCR run on the 5' RACE reads, TCRdb lists one record per CDR3 protein. Among just under 550,000 distinct CDR3 sequences listed, roughly 13% were seen once. Sequencing used blood, either unsorted or a sorted T cell fraction (not recorded which). These receptors were collected from a male donor with ankylosing spondylitis. Each CDR3 is given with its conserved first and last residue.

j_gene: TRBJ1-1
v_gene: TRBV20-1
CDR3aa: CSARVQSLIPEAFF

j_gene: TRBJ1-1
v_gene: TRBV7-9
CDR3aa: CASSLSSGFGAFF

j_gene: TRBJ1-2
v_gene: TRBV2
CDR3aa: CASWQDYGYTF

j_gene: TRBJ2-5
v_gene: TRBV20-1
CDR3aa: CSAIPRQGVGETQYF

j_gene: TRBJ2-7
v_gene: TRBV11-2
CDR3aa: CASSPTSGSYEQYF

j_gene: TRBJ2-5
v_gene: TRBV2
CDR3aa: CASMGREETQYF

j_gene: TRBJ1-1
v_gene: TRBV12-3/TRBV12-4
CDR3aa: CASTKTVMNTEAFF

j_gene: TRBJ2-6
v_gene: TRBV5-6
CDR3aa: CASRGGASGANVLTF

j_gene: TRBJ1-2
v_gene: TRBV15
CDR3aa: CATSRDRGQGGGYTF

j_gene: TRBJ1-1
v_gene: TRBV12-3/TRBV12-4
CDR3aa: CASSLWGGARTEAFF

j_gene: TRBJ2-1
v_gene: TRBV12-3/TRBV12-4
CDR3aa: CASSFPGPNEQFF

j_gene: TRBJ2-1
v_gene: TRBV9
CDR3aa: CASSVEPISYNEQFF

j_gene: TRBJ2-3
v_gene: TRBV9
CDR3aa: CASSTQSTALTDTQYF

j_gene: TRBJ2-7
v_gene: TRBV29-1
CDR3aa: CSVRLAGAGEQYF